The 21 T cell receptor beta chains below all came from one sample that was sequenced in a study of OX40 agonist ivuxolimab in advanced cancers. The table came from immunoSEQ multiplex PCR; TCRdb's copy has only in-frame clones and leaves some out. The sample includes tens of thousands of clones, 70% to 90% seen only once; the top ten take roughly 0.71%. The specimen comprised CD4+ or CD8+ T cells sorted from blood, sampled in a trial of the OX40 agonist ivuxolimab. The receptors derive from an adult with an advanced solid tumor such as melanoma, head and neck, liver or kidney cancer.

The gene calls are TRBV18 and TRBJ2-2, with D perhaps matching TRBD1 or TRBD2 (5 bases each). The CDR3 spans 17 residues. Between the trimmed V and J ends, which lost 2 bases and 4 bases, there was a span of 17 bases. Looked up from germline, CDR1 is KGHSH and CDR2 is LQKENI. The CDR3 protein is CASSPDISKGPTGELFF. For the CDR3, the DNA is TGTGCCAGCTCACCAGATATTTCCAAGGGACCCACCGGGGAGCTGTTTTTT.

This chain connects TRBV5-4 to TRBJ2-5, with 7 bases identical to TRBD1. Germline CDR1 reads SGHNT; CDR2 reads YYREEE (reference sequence). The CDR3 consists of 13 residues. The V gene end was trimmed by 3 bases and the J gene end by 8 bases; junction bases not matched to a gene: 7. CDR3 bases: TGTGCCAGCAGCTCGGACAGGAGAGAAACCCAGTACTTC. Amino acids: CASSSDRRETQYF. Full variable domain (missing parts from reference TRBV5-4 and TRBJ2-5): ETGVTQSPTHLIKTRGQQVTLRCSSQSGHNTVSWYQQALGQGPQFIFQYYREEENGRGNFPPRFSGLQFPNYSSELNVNALELDDSALYLCASSSDRRETQYFGPGTRLLVL.

The CDR3 nucleotides read TGTGCCAGCAGCCCCCAAAGGACCAACGAGCAGTACTTC. Amino acids: CASSPQRTNEQYF. The genes are TRBV11-1 and TRBJ2-7, with no clear D. The CDR3 totals 13 residues. Trimming took 5 bases from V and 5 from J, leaving 13 bases between them. Germline values: CDR1 SGHAT, CDR2 FQDESV (reference sequence).

The chain joins TRBV11-2 to TRBJ2-2, with TRBD1 matching 7 bases. There are 15 residues in the CDR3. V lost 3 bases to trimming and J lost 0 bases; unmatched junction nucleotides: 1. Looked up from germline, CDR1 is SGHAT and CDR2 is FQNNGV. CDR3 sequence: CASSFTGANTGELFF. The CDR3 nucleotides are TGTGCCAGCAGCTTCACAGGGGCGAACACCGGGGAGCTGTTTTTT.

J is TRBJ2-3 and V is TRBV15; TRBD2 aligns across 9 bases. The CDR3 contains 16 residues. Germline CDR1 reads LNHNV; CDR2 reads YYDKDF (reference sequence). The V and J ends lost 1 base and 0 bases, in that order; junction bases with no gene match: 2. CDR3 sequence reads: CATSRGLAASTDTQYF. CDR3 nucleotide sequence: TGTGCCACCAGCAGAGGACTAGCGGCTAGCACAGATACGCAGTATTTT.

V usage is TRBV18 and J usage is TRBJ1-3, with D uncertain. Germline CDR1 and CDR2: KGHSH and LQKENI. The V end was cut by 2 bases, the J end by 0 bases, with 8 bases between. The CDR3 totals 15 residues. The CDR3 DNA is TGTGCCAGCTCACCAGAAGGCCGCTCTGGAAACACCATATATTTT. Translated: CASSPEGRSGNTIYF.

This CDR3 is CAWSILGTEPYEQYF. CDR3 DNA sequence: TGTGCCTGGAGTATCCTTGGGACAGAGCCCTACGAGCAGTACTTC. This chain links TRBV30 with TRBJ2-7, with 7 nucleotides matching TRBD1. Trimming at V came to 2 bases and at J to 2 bases, leaving 9 bases not matched to a gene. This CDR3 spans 15 amino acids. Germline CDR1 reads GTSNPN; CDR2 reads SVGIG (reference sequence).

The chain couples TRBV30 to TRBJ2-2, with TRBD2 matching over 11 bases. Germline lookup yields CDR1 GTSNPN and CDR2 SVGIG (reference sequence). This CDR3 region has 16 residues. Germline trimming cut 2 bases from V and 7 bases from J; bases unmatched to any gene: 9. The CDR3 nucleotides read TGTGCCTGGAGTAGGGGACTAGCGGTTGCGGTCGGGGAGCTGTTTTTT. This gives the protein CAWSRGLAVAVGELFF.

This clone is a singleton in its sample. The chain uses TRBV5-1 and TRBJ2-2; 10 bases map to TRBD2. The CDR3 has 17 amino acids. The ends lost 4 bases at V and 6 bases at J; junction bases unmatched: 12. CDR1 is SGHRS, CDR2 YFSETQ, per germline. This CDR3 is CASSRSSGSFSAGELFF. DNA for the CDR3: TGCGCCAGCAGCCGGTCTAGCGGGAGTTTTTCCGCCGGGGAGCTGTTTTTT.

The CDR3, as DNA: TGTGCCAGCAGCCGGGACTACGCCTACGAGCAGTACTTC. Translating gives CASSRDYAYEQYF. The chain employs TRBV7-9 and TRBJ2-7; TRBD2 aligns across 7 bases. CDR1 and CDR2 (germline): SEHNR, FQNEAQ (reference sequence). V shed 5 bases and J 2 bases; nucleotides not matched to a gene: 3. The CDR3 is 13 amino acids.

This sequence joins TRBV7-3 and TRBJ2-5, with 7 bases fitting TRBD1. J gave up 2 bases and V 4 bases, and 7 bases lay outside the gene matches. The CDR3 spans 15 residues. From germline, CDR1 is SGHTA and CDR2 FQGTGA. The CDR3 DNA reads as TGTGCCAGCAGCTCCCAGACAGGGCCACAAGAGACCCAGTACTTC. Translated: CASSSQTGPQETQYF.

The chain employs TRBV2 and TRBJ2-2; 9 positions match TRBD2. The germline V gene has CDR1 SNHLY and CDR2 FYNNEI. The J segment lost 5 bases and the V segment lost 8 bases, leaving 9 bases of the junction unmatched. The CDR3 totals 15 residues. The CDR3 DNA reads TGTGCCAGCCTCGGTAGCGGGAGATCTACCGGGGAGCTGTTTTTT. The encoded protein is CASLGSGRSTGELFF.

This chain connects TRBV6-8 to TRBJ2-1; tentatively, D is TRBD1 or TRBD2 (6 bases each). With 8 bases removed from V and 2 bases from J, the gap between germline ends came to 19 bases. Germline V gene lookup returns CDR1 MNHGY and CDR2 SAAAGT. The CDR3 has 16 residues. The CDR3 is CASHPDRRGAYNEQFF. The CDR3 DNA sequence: TGTGCCAGCCACCCAGACCGGAGGGGGGCCTACAATGAGCAGTTCTTC.

V is TRBV7-2 and J is TRBJ2-1; the match to TRBD2 covers 12 bases. Germline V CDR1 and CDR2: SGHTA, FQGNSA. This CDR3 spans 15 amino acids. J was trimmed by 9 bases and V by 5 bases; bases with no gene match: 8. The CDR3 protein is CASSQTSGRQSEQFF. The CDR3 DNA sequence: TGTGCCAGCAGCCAGACTAGCGGGAGACAGAGTGAGCAGTTCTTC.

The chain has TRBV18 and TRBJ1-1; 7 positions agree with TRBD1. Germline CDR1 KGHSH, CDR2 LQKENI. The V segment lost 5 bases and the J segment 1 base; nucleotides outside the gene matches: 4. This CDR3 has 14 residues. The CDR3 region has the DNA TGTGCCAGCTCAGGTGGACAGGCGAACACTGAAGCTTTCTTT. It yields the protein CASSGGQANTEAFF.

This clone was picked up one time. The J gene is TRBJ1-1, the V gene TRBV5-8, with D possibly matching TRBD1 (6 bases). V dropped 2 bases and J dropped 8 bases, with 10 bases sitting between them. Germline CDR1 is SGHTS and CDR2 is YDEGEE. This CDR3 has 12 residues. In nucleotides, the CDR3 is TGTGCCAGCAGCTTAGTCGACAGGGAAGCTTTCTTT. Encoded protein: CASSLVDREAFF.

The chain is built from TRBV7-2 and TRBJ1-5; no clear D. V was clipped by 0 bases and J by 7 bases, with 7 bases between them. Per the germline V gene, CDR1 is SGHTA and CDR2 is FQGNSA. The CDR3 has 13 amino acids. CDR3 coding DNA: TGTGCCAGCAGCTTAGCTGTGGACCAGCCCCAGCATTTT. It yields the protein CASSLAVDQPQHF.

CDR3 amino acids: CASSPSRGLQETQYF. The CDR3 region has the DNA TGTGCCAGCAGCCCCTCGAGGGGGCTACAAGAGACCCAGTACTTC. This chain connects TRBV7-3 to TRBJ2-5, with TRBD1 identical over 7 bases. This CDR3 has 15 residues. The junction had 8 bases not matched to a gene; V was cut back by 5 bases and J by 2 bases. The germline V gene has CDR1 SGHTA and CDR2 FQGTGA.

This clone has a single count. The genes are TRBV15 and TRBJ2-2; no clear D gene. Trimming cost V 0 bases and J 2 bases, with 7 bases left between them. Germline CDR1 LNHNV, CDR2 YYDKDF (reference sequence). CDR3 length equals 15 residues. The CDR3 DNA reads TGTGCCACCAGCAGAGAGGCAGGTAACACCGGGGAGCTGTTTTTT. Its protein product is CATSREAGNTGELFF.

This rearrangement joins TRBV7-2 to TRBJ1-2; no firm D call. The germline V and J ends were trimmed by 2 bases and 6 bases, with 13 bases remaining between them. Germline values: CDR1 SGHTA, CDR2 FQGNSA. The CDR3 runs to 14 residues. The CDR3 is CASSLLLQGNGYTF. CDR3 coding DNA: TGTGCCAGCAGCTTATTGTTACAAGGCAATGGCTACACCTTC.

The rearrangement uses TRBV11-3 and TRBJ2-5; possible D gene TRBD2, 5 bases. Between the trimmed V and J ends, which lost 6 bases and 5 bases, there was a span of 13 bases. The V gene's germline CDR1 is SGHNT and CDR2 YENEEA. The CDR3 runs 13 residues. The CDR3: CASSSTSTETQYF. As DNA, the CDR3 is TGTGCCAGCAGTTCCACTAGTACGGAGACCCAGTACTTC. Combining the CDR3 with reference TRBV11-3 and TRBJ2-5 gives the whole variable domain EAGVVQSPRYKIIEKKQPVAFWCNPISGHNTLYWYLQNLGQGPELLIRYENEEAVDDSQLPKDRFSAERLKGVDSTLKIQPAELGDSAVYLCASSSTSTETQYFGPGTRLLVL.